Listed below are T cell receptor beta chains from one sample, sequenced in a study of long-term antiretroviral therapy in people with HIV. The method was immunoSEQ multiplex PCR; TCRdb's version includes in-frame clones alone and lacks a portion of them. The table shows 39,000 or so clones, with about four fifths occurring only once. Material: unsorted PBMCs, obtained 0.6 years after starting antiretroviral therapy. The receptors were sampled from a man between 18 and 29 years old with HIV. CDR3s include the opening cysteine and the closing phenylalanine or tryptophan. Each record gives: V gene, D gene, clone size, J gene, CDR3 protein, CDR3 DNA. A D gene is named only where the DNA matches it firmly. The size field is filled for only some rows; it gives once, few, many or a size class.

TRBV6-6	.	.	TRBJ1-1	CASRPTATNTEAFF	TGTGCCAGCAGACCGACAGCCACCAACACTGAAGCTTTCTTT
TRBV2	.	.	TRBJ2-1	CAGKGVGSSIEQFF	TGTGCCGGCAAGGGGGTGGGATCCTCAATTGAGCAGTTCTTC
TRBV28	.	.	TRBJ2-2	CASSLSPGELFF	TGTGCCAGCAGTTTATCTCCCGGGGAGCTGTTTTTT
TRBV7-2	TRBD1	.	TRBJ1-1	CASSPDRGGTEAFF	TGTGCCAGCAGTCCGGACAGGGGGGGTACTGAAGCTTTCTTT
TRBV28	.	.	TRBJ2-7	CASSFSDEQYF	TGTGCCAGCAGTTTTAGCGACGAGCAGTACTTC
TRBV28	.	.	TRBJ2-7	CASSLEAGPLGYEQYF	TGTGCCAGCAGTTTAGAGGCTGGGCCTCTCGGGTACGAGCAGTACTTC
TRBV10-3	.	.	TRBJ2-1	CAISDLAAGYNEQFF	TGTGCCATCAGTGACTTAGCGGCCGGGTACAATGAGCAGTTCTTC
TRBV27	.	.	TRBJ2-1	CASSFSPRRASNEQFF	TGTGCCAGCAGTTTCTCACCTCGACGGGCCAGCAATGAGCAGTTCTTC
TRBV9	TRBD1	.	TRBJ2-7	CASSISGTGYEQYF	TGTGCCAGCAGCATCTCCGGGACAGGGTACGAGCAGTACTTC
TRBV5-1	.	once	TRBJ2-1	CASSSGAPGLPNEQFF	TGCGCCAGCAGCTCGGGGGCTCCGGGACTACCTAATGAGCAGTTCTTC
TRBV30	TRBD1	.	TRBJ2-5	CAWRAGTGRETQYF	TGTGCCTGGAGGGCCGGGACAGGGAGGGAGACCCAGTACTTC
TRBV20-1	.	once	TRBJ2-3	CSAFWDTQYF	TGCAGTGCTTTTTGGGATACGCAGTATTTT
TRBV5-1	TRBD1	.	TRBJ2-6	CASSLWGTGTSSGDNVLTF	TGCGCCAGCAGCTTGTGGGGGACAGGGACAAGTTCTGGGGACAACGTCCTGACTTTC
TRBV9	.	.	TRBJ2-1	CASSGGTHHYEQFF	TGTGCCAGCAGCGGCGGGACCCATCACTATGAGCAGTTCTTC
TRBV6-1	.	.	TRBJ2-2	CASGNVKRGELFF	TGTGCCAGCGGAAACGTGAAACGCGGGGAGCTGTTTTTT
TRBV11-2	.	.	TRBJ1-1	CASRLWGDTEAFF	TGTGCCAGCAGACTGTGGGGGGACACTGAAGCTTTCTTT
TRBV6-1	.	.	TRBJ2-7	CASSEGGPSSYEQYF	TGTGCCAGCAGTGAAGGTGGACCTAGCTCCTACGAGCAGTACTTC
TRBV13	TRBD1	.	TRBJ2-5	CASSFGTGQETQYF	TGTGCCAGCAGCTTTGGGACAGGGCAAGAGACCCAGTACTTC
TRBV7-9	TRBD1	.	TRBJ1-1	CASRQQGAGTEAFF	TGTGCCAGCCGCCAGCAGGGGGCTGGGACTGAAGCTTTCTTT
TRBV9	.	.	TRBJ2-3	CASSVDRTDTQYF	TGTGCCAGCAGCGTAGACCGCACAGATACGCAGTATTTT
TRBV6-1	.	.	TRBJ1-2	CASSEQANYGYTF	TGTGCCAGCAGCGAGCAAGCTAACTATGGCTACACCTTC
TRBV7-8	TRBD2	few	TRBJ2-3	CASSPTSGSLSGTDTQYF	TGTGCCAGCAGCCCGACTAGCGGGAGTCTATCAGGCACAGATACGCAGTATTTT
TRBV28	.	.	TRBJ2-7	CASISFPAPSYEQYF	TGTGCCAGCATCTCTTTCCCGGCCCCTTCCTACGAGCAGTACTTC
TRBV19	TRBD2	.	TRBJ2-1	CASSVLAEYNEQFF	TGTGCCAGTAGTGTTCTAGCGGAGTACAATGAGCAGTTCTTC
TRBV4-3	.	.	TRBJ2-7	CASSQAHGTMGGEQYF	TGCGCCAGCAGCCAAGCTCATGGGACCATGGGGGGCGAGCAGTACTTC
TRBV11-2	.	few	TRBJ2-2	CASSPPGGELFF	TGTGCCAGCAGCCCGCCCGGAGGGGAGCTGTTTTTT
TRBV6-4	.	.	TRBJ2-3	CASSPRAGGTDTQYF	TGTGCCAGCAGCCCCCGTGCAGGGGGCACAGATACGCAGTATTTT
TRBV21-1	.	.	TRBJ1-1	CASSNTEDRDRGSERAEAFF	TGTGCCAGCAGCAACACGGAAGACCGGGACAGGGGGTCTGAAAGAGCTGAAGCTTTCTTT
TRBV4-2	.	few	TRBJ2-1	CASSSPLGSGDDEQFF	TGTGCCAGCAGCAGTCCCCTTGGGAGCGGAGATGATGAGCAGTTCTTC
TRBV19	TRBD1	.	TRBJ1-5	CASAVGALGQGAPGQPQHF	TGTGCCAGTGCGGTGGGCGCCCTAGGGCAGGGGGCCCCTGGTCAGCCCCAGCATTTT
TRBV27	TRBD2	.	TRBJ2-7	CASSLSLAGISYEQYF	TGTGCCAGCAGTTTATCACTAGCGGGAATTTCCTACGAGCAGTACTTC
TRBV11-2	.	once	TRBJ2-3	CASSLRLADTDTQYF	TGTGCCAGCAGCTTGAGGCTAGCCGATACAGATACGCAGTATTTT
TRBV5-1	TRBD1	.	TRBJ1-2	CASMRTGGDLRGYTF	TGCGCCAGCATGCGGACAGGGGGTGACTTGCGGGGCTACACCTTC
TRBV7-9	.	.	TRBJ2-5	CASSVGWTQYF	TGTGCCAGCAGCGTGGGGTGGACCCAGTACTTC
TRBV7-9	.	.	TRBJ2-1	CASSPDSNEQFF	TGTGCCAGCAGCCCAGACAGCAATGAGCAGTTCTTC
TRBV10-3	TRBD2	.	TRBJ2-7	CAISDGAGGPGEQYF	TGTGCCATCAGTGACGGGGCGGGAGGGCCGGGCGAGCAGTACTTC
TRBV20-1	.	once	TRBJ1-4	CAFRREKLFF	TGTGCGTTCCGTCGGGAAAAACTGTTTTTT